This T cell receptor beta chain was recovered during a study of beta chain features in type 1 diabetes. Study results and caveats: The VDJ junctions of type 1 diabetes patients carried fewer insertions and more deletions.

The CDR3 length is 14 residues. Germline V gene lookup returns CDR1 MNHEY and CDR2 SVGAGI. Trimming left V 2 bases short and J 1 base short, with 8 bases between. Concerning this clone: Its antigen is undetermined.

Every isolated RNA sample was fully reverse transcribed, so sequencing captured expressed TCRB transcripts. Approximately 3.6 million reads, on average, came from each naive, central memory and regulatory T cell sample. The repertoire was sequenced with immunoSEQ multiplex PCR; TCRdb's copy has only in-frame clones and lacks some. The sample gives roughly 380,000 clones, roughly a fifth of which show up once; about 0.045% is in the top ten. The source of this sequence is a young woman in good health. The specimen was naive CD4+ T cells from blood. This chain links TRBV6-5 with TRBJ1-1; D unclear. DNA of the CDR3: TGTGCCAGCAGTTACCTTGGGCGGAACACTGAAGCTTTCTTT. Translating gives CASSYLGRNTEAFF.